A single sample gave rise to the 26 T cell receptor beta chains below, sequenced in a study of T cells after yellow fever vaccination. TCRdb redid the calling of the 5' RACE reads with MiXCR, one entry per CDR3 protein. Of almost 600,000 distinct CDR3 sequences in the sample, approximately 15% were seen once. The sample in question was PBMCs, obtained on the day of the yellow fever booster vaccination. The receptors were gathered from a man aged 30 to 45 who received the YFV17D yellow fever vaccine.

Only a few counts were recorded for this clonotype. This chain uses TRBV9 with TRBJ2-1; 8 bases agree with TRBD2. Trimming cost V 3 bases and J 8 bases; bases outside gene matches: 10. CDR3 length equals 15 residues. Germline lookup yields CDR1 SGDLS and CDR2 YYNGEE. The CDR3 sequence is CASSEEAGAVDEQFF. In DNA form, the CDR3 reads TGTGCCAGCAGCGAGGAAGCGGGAGCGGTCGATGAGCAGTTCTTC. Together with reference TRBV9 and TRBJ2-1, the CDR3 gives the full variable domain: DSGVTQTPKHLITATGQRVTLRCSPRSGDLSVYWYQQSLDQGLQFLIQYYNGEERAKGNILERFSAQQFPDLHSELNLSSLELGDSALYFCASSEEAGAVDEQFFGPGTRLTVL.

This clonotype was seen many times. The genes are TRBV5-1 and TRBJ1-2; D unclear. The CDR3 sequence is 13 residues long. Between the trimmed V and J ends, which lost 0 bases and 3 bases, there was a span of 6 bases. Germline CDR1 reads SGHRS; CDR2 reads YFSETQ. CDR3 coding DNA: TGCGCCAGCAGCTTGGTTGGAGACTATGGCTACACCTTC. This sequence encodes CASSLVGDYGYTF.

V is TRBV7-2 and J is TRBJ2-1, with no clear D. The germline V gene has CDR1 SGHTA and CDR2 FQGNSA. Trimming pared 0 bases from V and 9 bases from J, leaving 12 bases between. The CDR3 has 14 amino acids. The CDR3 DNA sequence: TGTGCCAGCAGCTTAGCCCTAACGGCGACTGAGCAGTTCTTC. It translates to CASSLALTATEQFF.

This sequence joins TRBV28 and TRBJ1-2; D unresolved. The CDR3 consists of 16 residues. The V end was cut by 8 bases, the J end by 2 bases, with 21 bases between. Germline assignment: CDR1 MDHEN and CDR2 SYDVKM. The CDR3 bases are TGTGCCAGCGGCCCAACGGGCCTTATGCTGAACTATGGCTACACCTTC. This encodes CASGPTGLMLNYGYTF.

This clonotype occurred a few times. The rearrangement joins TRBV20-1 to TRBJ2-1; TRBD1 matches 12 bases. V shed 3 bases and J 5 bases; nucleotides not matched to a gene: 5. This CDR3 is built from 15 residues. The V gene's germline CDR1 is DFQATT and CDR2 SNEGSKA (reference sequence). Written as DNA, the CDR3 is TGCAGTGCTAGGAGGGGACAGGGGGCACACAATGAGCAGTTCTTC. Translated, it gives CSARRGQGAHNEQFF.

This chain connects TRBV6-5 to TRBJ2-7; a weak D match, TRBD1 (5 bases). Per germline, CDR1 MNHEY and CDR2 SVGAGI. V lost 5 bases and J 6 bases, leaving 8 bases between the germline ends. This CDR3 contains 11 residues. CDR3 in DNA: TGTGCCAGCAGTGACAGTTCCGAGCAGTACTTC. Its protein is CASSDSSEQYF.

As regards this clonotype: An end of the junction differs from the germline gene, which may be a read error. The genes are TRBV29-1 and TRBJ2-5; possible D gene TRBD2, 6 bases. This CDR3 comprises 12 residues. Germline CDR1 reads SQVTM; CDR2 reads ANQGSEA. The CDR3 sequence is CSLIAAQGTQYF. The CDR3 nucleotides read TGCAGCCTCATAGCGGCCCAAGGGACCCAGTACTTC.

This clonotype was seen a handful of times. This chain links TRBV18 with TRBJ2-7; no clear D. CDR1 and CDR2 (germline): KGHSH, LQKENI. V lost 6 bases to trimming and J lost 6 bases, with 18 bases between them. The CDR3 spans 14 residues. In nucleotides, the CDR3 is TGTGCCAGCTCCATACTCGACGGAAAAGGCGAGCAGTACTTC. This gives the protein CASSILDGKGEQYF. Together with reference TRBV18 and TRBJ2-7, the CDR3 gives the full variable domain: NAGVMQNPRHLVRRRGQEARLRCSPMKGHSHVYWYRQLPEEGLKFMVYLQKENIIDESGMPKERFSAEFPKEGPSILRIQQVVRGDSAAYFCASSILDGKGEQYFGPGTRLTVT.

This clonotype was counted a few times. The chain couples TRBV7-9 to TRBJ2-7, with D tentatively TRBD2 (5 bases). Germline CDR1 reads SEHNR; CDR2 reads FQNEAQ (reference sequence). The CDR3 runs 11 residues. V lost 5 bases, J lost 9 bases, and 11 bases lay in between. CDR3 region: CASSRHGGQYF. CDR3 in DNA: TGTGCCAGCAGCCGACACGGAGGGCAGTACTTC. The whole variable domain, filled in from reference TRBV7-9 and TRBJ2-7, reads DTGVSQNPRHKITKRGQNVTFRCDPISEHNRLYWYRQTLGQGPEFLTYFQNEAQLEKSRLLSDRFSAERPKGSFSTLEIQRTEQGDSAMYLCASSRHGGQYFGPGTRLTVT.

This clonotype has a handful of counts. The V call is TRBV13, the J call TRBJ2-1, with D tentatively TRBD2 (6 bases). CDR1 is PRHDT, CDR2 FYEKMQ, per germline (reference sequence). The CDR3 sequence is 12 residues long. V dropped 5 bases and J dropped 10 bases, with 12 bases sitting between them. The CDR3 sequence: CASSKPGVEQFF. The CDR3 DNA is TGTGCCAGCAGCAAACCGGGAGTCGAGCAGTTCTTC. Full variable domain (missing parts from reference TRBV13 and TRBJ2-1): AAGVIQSPRHLIKEKRETATLKCYPIPRHDTVYWYQQGPGQDPQFLISFYEKMQSDKGSIPDRFSAQQFSDYHSELNMSSLELGDSALYFCASSKPGVEQFFGPGTRLTVL.

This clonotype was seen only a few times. The CDR3 nucleotides are TGCGCCAGCAGCAACACGGCTGTTGGGGAAAAACTGTTTTTT. Translating it yields CASSNTAVGEKLFF. The V call is TRBV4-3, the J call TRBJ1-4; D unclear. The CDR3 spans 14 residues. Looked up from germline, CDR1 is LGHNA and CDR2 is YSLEER. The ends were cut back, 5 bases at V and 8 bases at J, with 15 bases in the middle.

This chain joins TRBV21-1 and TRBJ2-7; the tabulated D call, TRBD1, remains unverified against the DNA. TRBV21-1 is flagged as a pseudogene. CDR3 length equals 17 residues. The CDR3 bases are TGTGCCAGCAGCAAAGCGCCCCGGCCGTTTGGGGCCTACGAGCAGTACTTC. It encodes CASSKAPRPFGAYEQYF.

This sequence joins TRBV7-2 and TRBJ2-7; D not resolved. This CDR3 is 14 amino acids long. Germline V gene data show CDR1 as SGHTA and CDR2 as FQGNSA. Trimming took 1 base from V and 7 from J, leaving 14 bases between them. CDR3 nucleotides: TGTGCCAGCAGCTTAGAGGGATTGGTCGCGGAGCAGTACTTC. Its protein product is CASSLEGLVAEQYF. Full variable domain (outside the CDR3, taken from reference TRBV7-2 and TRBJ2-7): GAGVSQSPSNKVTEKGKDVELRCDPISGHTALYWYRQSLGQGLEFLIYFQGNSAPDKSGLPSDRFSAERTGGSVSTLTIQRTQQEDSAVYLCASSLEGLVAEQYFGPGTRLTVT.

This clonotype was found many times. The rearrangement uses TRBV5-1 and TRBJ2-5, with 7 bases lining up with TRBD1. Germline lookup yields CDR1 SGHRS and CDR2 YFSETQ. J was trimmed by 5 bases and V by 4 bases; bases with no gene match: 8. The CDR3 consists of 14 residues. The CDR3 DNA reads TGCGCCAGCAGCCAATCGACAGGGACGGAGACCCAGTACTTC. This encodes CASSQSTGTETQYF.

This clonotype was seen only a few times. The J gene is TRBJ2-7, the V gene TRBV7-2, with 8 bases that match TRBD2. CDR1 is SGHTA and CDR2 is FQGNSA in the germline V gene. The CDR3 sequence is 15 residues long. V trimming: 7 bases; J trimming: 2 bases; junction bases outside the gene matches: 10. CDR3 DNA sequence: TGTGCCAGCATGACGAGCGGGAGAACGCCCTACGAGCAGTACTTC. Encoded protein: CASMTSGRTPYEQYF.

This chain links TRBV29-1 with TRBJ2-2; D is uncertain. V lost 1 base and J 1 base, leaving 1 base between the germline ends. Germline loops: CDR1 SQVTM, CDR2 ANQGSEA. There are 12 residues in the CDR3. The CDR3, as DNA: TGCAGCGTTGAAGGGAACACCGGGGAGCTGTTTTTT. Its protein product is CSVEGNTGELFF.

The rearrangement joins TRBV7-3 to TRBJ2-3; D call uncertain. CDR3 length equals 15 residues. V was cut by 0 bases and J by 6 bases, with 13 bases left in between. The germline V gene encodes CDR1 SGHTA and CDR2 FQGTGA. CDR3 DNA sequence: TGTGCCAGCAGCTTAACACCCGCCCTCCGGGATACGCAGTATTTT. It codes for CASSLTPALRDTQYF.

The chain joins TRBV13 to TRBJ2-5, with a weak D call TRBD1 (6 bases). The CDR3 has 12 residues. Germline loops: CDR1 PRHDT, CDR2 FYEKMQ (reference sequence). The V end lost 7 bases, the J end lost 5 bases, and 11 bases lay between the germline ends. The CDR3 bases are TGTGCCAGCACTAAGGGGGAGGAGACCCAGTACTTC. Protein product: CASTKGEETQYF.

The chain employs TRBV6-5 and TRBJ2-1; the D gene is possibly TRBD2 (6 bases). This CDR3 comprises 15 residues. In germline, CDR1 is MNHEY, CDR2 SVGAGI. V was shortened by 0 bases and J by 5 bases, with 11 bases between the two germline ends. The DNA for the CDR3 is TGTGCCAGCAGTTACTCCGGGACTCACCACAATGAGCAGTTCTTC. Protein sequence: CASSYSGTHHNEQFF.

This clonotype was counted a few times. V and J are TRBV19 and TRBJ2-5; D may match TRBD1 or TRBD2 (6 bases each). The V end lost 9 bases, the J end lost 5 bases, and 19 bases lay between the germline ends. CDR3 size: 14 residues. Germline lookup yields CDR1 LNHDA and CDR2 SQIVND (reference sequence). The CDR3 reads CASSIGGGLETQYF. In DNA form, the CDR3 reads TGTGCCAGCAGCATAGGGGGAGGTTTGGAGACCCAGTACTTC. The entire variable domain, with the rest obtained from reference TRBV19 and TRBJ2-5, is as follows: DGGITQSPKYLFRKEGQNVTLSCEQNLNHDAMYWYRQDPGQGLRLIYYSQIVNDFQKGDIAEGYSVSREKKESFPLTVTSAQKNPTAFYLCASSIGGGLETQYFGPGTRLLVL.

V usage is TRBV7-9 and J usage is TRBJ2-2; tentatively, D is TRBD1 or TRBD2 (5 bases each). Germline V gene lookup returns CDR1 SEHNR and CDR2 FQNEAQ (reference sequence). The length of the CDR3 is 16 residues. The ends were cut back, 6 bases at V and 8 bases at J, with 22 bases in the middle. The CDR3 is CASRFLPGAWTGELFF. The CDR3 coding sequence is TGTGCCAGCAGATTTTTGCCCGGGGCTTGGACGGGGGAGCTGTTTTTT. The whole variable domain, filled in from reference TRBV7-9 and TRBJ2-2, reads DTGVSQNPRHKITKRGQNVTFRCDPISEHNRLYWYRQTLGQGPEFLTYFQNEAQLEKSRLLSDRFSAERPKGSFSTLEIQRTEQGDSAMYLCASRFLPGAWTGELFFGEGSRLTVL.

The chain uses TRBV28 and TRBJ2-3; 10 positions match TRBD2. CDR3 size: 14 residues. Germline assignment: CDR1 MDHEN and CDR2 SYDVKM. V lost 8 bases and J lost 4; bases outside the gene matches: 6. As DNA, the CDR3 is TGTGCCAGCTGGCTAGCGGGAGAACCAGATACGCAGTATTTT. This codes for CASWLAGEPDTQYF.

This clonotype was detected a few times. The CDR3 DNA follows: TGTGCCAGCAGCGCCCCTCCGGGAGACAATGAGCAGTTCTTC. It yields the protein CASSAPPGDNEQFF. V and J are TRBV12-3 or TRBV12-4 and TRBJ2-1; D perhaps matches TRBD2 (6 bases). V lost 6 bases, J lost 5 bases, and 14 bases lay in between. The CDR3 loop spans 14 amino acids.

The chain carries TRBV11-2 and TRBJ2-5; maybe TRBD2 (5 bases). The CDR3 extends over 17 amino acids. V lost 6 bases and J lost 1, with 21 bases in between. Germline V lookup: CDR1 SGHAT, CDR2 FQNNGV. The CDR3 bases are TGTGCCAGCAGTCCTACCCCCTACGGGATGCTCCAAGAGACCCAGTACTTC. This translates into CASSPTPYGMLQETQYF.

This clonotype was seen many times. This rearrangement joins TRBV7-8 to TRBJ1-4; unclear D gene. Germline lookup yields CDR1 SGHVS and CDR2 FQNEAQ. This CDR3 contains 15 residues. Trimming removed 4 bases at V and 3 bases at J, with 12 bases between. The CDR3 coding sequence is TGTGCCAGCAGCTCTAAAGAGGGAGCTAATGAAAAACTGTTTTTT. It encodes CASSSKEGANEKLFF.

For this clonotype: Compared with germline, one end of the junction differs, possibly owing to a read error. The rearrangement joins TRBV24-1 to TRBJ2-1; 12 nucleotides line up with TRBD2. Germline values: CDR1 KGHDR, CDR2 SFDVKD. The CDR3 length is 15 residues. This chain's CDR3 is CTTSDRLAGVNEQFF. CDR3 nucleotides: TGTACCACCAGTGACAGACTAGCGGGAGTCAATGAGCAGTTCTTC.